This entry lists 27 T cell receptor beta chains sequenced from one sample in a study of blood T cell repertoires in COVID-19 (dated by TCRdb to 2018 to 2020). Library generation was performed with the immunoSEQ multiplex PCR assay. As stored in TCRdb, this immuneACCESS dataset retains in-frame rearrangements with V and J assigned. A fraction of the clones does not appear; measured against another copy, unresolved V genes explain less than half of the discrepancy, and the remainder lacks a known reason. Within this sample are around 310,000 clones, with 90% of them counted one time only. More than 0.85% of the sample is in the top ten clones. Specimen: peripheral blood. The receptors here all came from a woman between 40 and 50 years old with COVID-19, enrolled during active disease.

V is TRBV10-3 and J is TRBJ2-7; 8 nucleotides match TRBD1. J lost 0 bases, V lost 6 bases, and 7 bases had no gene match. The CDR3 has 15 residues. Germline V gene lookup returns CDR1 ENHRY and CDR2 SYGVKD. CDR3 in amino acids: CAIRATGGGSYEQYF. As DNA, the CDR3 is TGTGCCATCAGAGCAACAGGGGGAGGCTCCTACGAGCAGTACTTC.

This chain connects TRBV20-1 to TRBJ2-5; 12 nucleotides match TRBD2. The length of the CDR3 is 14 residues. CDR1 and CDR2 (germline): DFQATT, SNEGSKA (reference sequence). J was trimmed by 5 bases and V by 3 bases; bases with no gene match: 4. CDR3 coding DNA: TGCAGTGCTAGTCTAGCGGGGGGGTCGGAGACCCAGTACTTC. Translated: CSASLAGGSETQYF.

The rearrangement uses TRBV5-1 and TRBJ1-5, with 9 bases lining up with TRBD1. Germline-derived CDR1 and CDR2 are SGHRS and YFSETQ. The CDR3 totals 13 residues. V shed 4 bases and J 6 bases; nucleotides not matched to a gene: 2. The CDR3 nucleotides read TGCGCCAGCAGCAAGGACAGGGGTCAGCCCCAGCATTTT. Its protein product is CASSKDRGQPQHF.

The chain uses TRBV2 and TRBJ1-5, with 12 bases identical to TRBD1. The CDR3 extends over 17 amino acids. Unmatched junction bases numbered 9, after V lost 6 bases and J lost 3 bases. The germline gives CDR1 SNHLY, CDR2 FYNNEI. The CDR3 region is CASSEGPGQGANQPQHF. The CDR3 region has the DNA TGTGCCAGCAGCGAGGGGCCGGGACAGGGGGCCAATCAGCCCCAGCATTTT.

This chain joins TRBV4-3 and TRBJ1-2; D call uncertain. The CDR3 is made up of 16 amino acids. The germline CDR1 and CDR2 sequences are LGHNA and YSLEER. V was pared by 0 bases and J by 7 bases, with 18 bases between. CDR3 protein: CASSQDMRGWIVGYTF. The CDR3 DNA follows: TGCGCCAGCAGCCAAGATATGCGAGGGTGGATCGTTGGCTACACCTTC.

This chain connects TRBV7-2 to TRBJ2-1, with TRBD2 matching 15 bases. The V segment lost 3 bases and the J segment 4 bases; nucleotides outside the gene matches: 1. This CDR3 spans 16 amino acids. The V gene's germline CDR1 is SGHTA and CDR2 FQGNSA. The CDR3 is CASSFGTSGRYNEQFF. As DNA, the CDR3 is TGTGCCAGCAGCTTTGGGACTAGCGGGAGGTACAATGAGCAGTTCTTC.

This clone was seen just once. The chain recombines TRBV18 with TRBJ1-2, with 10 bases that match TRBD1. CDR1 is KGHSH, CDR2 LQKENI, per germline. V was pared by 2 bases and J by 8 bases, with 11 bases of the junction left unmatched. The CDR3 is 16 amino acids. CDR3 sequence: CASSPGRQGASGGYTF. The CDR3 DNA follows: TGTGCCAGCTCACCAGGCAGACAGGGGGCGAGTGGGGGCTACACCTTC. Using reference TRBV18 and TRBJ1-2 for the parts outside the CDR3, the full variable domain is NAGVMQNPRHLVRRRGQEARLRCSPMKGHSHVYWYRQLPEEGLKFMVYLQKENIIDESGMPKERFSAEFPKEGPSILRIQQVVRGDSAAYFCASSPGRQGASGGYTFGSGTRLTVV.

Here the CDR3 DNA reads TGTGCCAGCTCCTGGCTCCGGGAAAATTCACCCCTCCACTTT. This sequence encodes CASSWLRENSPLHF. The chain combines TRBV27 with TRBJ1-6; D call uncertain. CDR1 is MNHEY, CDR2 SMNVEV, per germline (reference sequence). CDR3 length: 14 amino acids. The V gene lost 8 bases and the J gene lost 7 bases, with 15 bases spanning the gap.

The chain uses TRBV6-1 and TRBJ2-7; TRBD1 matches at 7 bases. Germline CDR1 is MNHNS and CDR2 is SASEGT. V gave up 4 bases and J gave up 5 bases; unmatched junction bases: 14. The CDR3 is made up of 16 amino acids. Written as DNA, the CDR3 is TGTGCCAGCAGTGCACCGACAGGGTGGGGGCCCCACGAGCAGTACTTC. Its protein product is CASSAPTGWGPHEQYF.

The chain combines TRBV29-1 with TRBJ2-1; 10 positions match TRBD1. Per the germline V gene, CDR1 is SQVTM and CDR2 is ANQGSEA. V lost 2 bases to trimming and J lost 9 bases; unmatched junction nucleotides: 10. This CDR3 spans 15 amino acids. In DNA, the CDR3 is TGCAGCGTTGAAAAATGGGACAGGGGAGTGGGTGAGCAGTTCTTC. It translates to CSVEKWDRGVGEQFF.

The chain links TRBV3-1 (or the pseudogene TRBV3-2) to TRBJ2-5; 11 nucleotides line up with TRBD2. Trimming cost V 4 bases and J 6 bases; bases outside gene matches: 7. The CDR3 covers 15 residues. The germline CDR1 and CDR2 sequences are LGHDT and YNNKEL (reference sequence). CDR3 in amino acids: CASSPGLAGKKTQYF. DNA for the CDR3: TGTGCCAGCAGCCCCGGACTAGCGGGTAAAAAGACCCAGTACTTC.

V and J are TRBV28 and TRBJ2-1; D gene unclear. The V end lost 1 base, the J end lost 4 bases, and 11 bases lay between the germline ends. Germline loops: CDR1 MDHEN, CDR2 SYDVKM. The CDR3 spans 15 residues. In DNA, the CDR3 is TGTGCCAGCAGTTTATCCCTCGGCAGGTACAATGAGCAGTTCTTC. Translation: CASSLSLGRYNEQFF.

CDR3 sequence reads: CSGLDTEAFF. The CDR3 bases are TGCAGTGGTCTCGACACTGAAGCTTTCTTT. The chain links TRBV20-1 to TRBJ1-1, with D hard to call. The germline CDR1 and CDR2 sequences are DFQATT and SNEGSKA (reference sequence). The CDR3 spans 10 residues. V lost 7 bases and J lost 3, with 6 bases in between.

This chain uses TRBV7-8 with TRBJ1-5, with TRBD1 as a possible D gene (6 bases). Germline V gene sequence: CDR1 SGHVS, CDR2 FQNEAQ. Trimming removed 3 bases at V and 10 bases at J, with 13 bases between. This CDR3 is 13 amino acids long. CDR3: CASSLGTLDPQHF. The CDR3 coding sequence is TGTGCCAGCAGCTTGGGGACACTTGATCCCCAGCATTTT.

This clone was counted only a few times. The rearrangement joins TRBV29-1 to TRBJ1-5, with a weak D call TRBD1 (6 bases). The CDR3 runs to 12 residues. Germline assignment: CDR1 SQVTM and CDR2 ANQGSEA. Trimming stripped 4 bases from V and 7 bases from J, with 11 bases between. In DNA, the CDR3 is TGCAGCGTTGGGTGGGGGCTGCAGCCCCAGCATTTT. Translated, it gives CSVGWGLQPQHF.

This clone was seen only once. This chain joins TRBV27 and TRBJ1-2, with no clear D. Germline-derived CDR1 and CDR2 are MNHEY and SMNVEV (reference sequence). This CDR3 is built from 14 residues. Trimming removed 2 bases from V and 4 bases from J, with 11 bases in between. CDR3 DNA sequence: TGTGCCAGCAGTTTACGTTTTTCCTCCTATGGCTACACCTTC. The encoded protein is CASSLRFSSYGYTF.

J is TRBJ2-2 and V is TRBV27; D uncertain. The CDR3 totals 11 residues. V shed 8 bases and J shed 6 bases, with 7 bases lying between them. CDR1 is MNHEY and CDR2 is SMNVEV in the germline V gene (reference sequence). The CDR3 DNA is TGTGCCAGCGGTTGGCCCGGGGAGCTGTTTTTT. This gives the protein CASGWPGELFF.

This chain links TRBV9 with TRBJ1-5, with D perhaps TRBD1 (6 bases). Trimming removed 4 bases at V and 5 bases at J, with 16 bases between. CDR3 length: 15 residues. The V gene's germline CDR1 is SGDLS and CDR2 YYNGEE. The CDR3 sequence is CASSPSGVYHQPQHF. CDR3 DNA: TGTGCCAGCAGCCCATCAGGGGTGTACCATCAGCCCCAGCATTTT.

This chain links TRBV7-2 with TRBJ2-1; D remains ambiguous. Deletions cut 3 bases from V and 8 bases from J, with 8 bases between. The CDR3 sequence is 12 residues long. Germline-derived CDR1 and CDR2 are SGHTA and FQGNSA. CDR3 loop: CASSLTQHEQFF. In DNA, the CDR3 is TGTGCCAGCAGCTTGACTCAGCATGAGCAGTTCTTC.

The chain uses TRBV7-9 and TRBJ1-4; TRBD1 matches at 7 bases. Per germline, CDR1 SEHNR and CDR2 FQNEAQ (reference sequence). The length of the CDR3 is 15 residues. V was pared by 5 bases and J by 4 bases, with 7 bases of the junction left unmatched. In DNA, the CDR3 is TGTGCCAGCAGCCCAGGACAGGCACTTAATGAAAAACTGTTTTTT. Amino acid sequence: CASSPGQALNEKLFF.

This clone has a single count. The J gene is TRBJ2-1, the V gene TRBV6-4; D may be TRBD2 (5 bases). V was trimmed by 0 bases and J by 2 bases, leaving 17 bases between them. Germline CDR1 and CDR2: MRHNA and SNTAGT. There are 18 residues in the CDR3. CDR3: CASSDSPLWRSTYNEQFF. The CDR3, as DNA: TGTGCCAGCAGTGACTCACCTTTGTGGAGGTCCACCTACAATGAGCAGTTCTTC.

This clone has only one observation. V is TRBV5-1 and J is TRBJ1-2, with TRBD1 matching 11 bases. The V gene end was trimmed by 4 bases and the J gene end by 2 bases; junction bases not matched to a gene: 7. This CDR3 comprises 16 residues. Germline V gene sequence: CDR1 SGHRS, CDR2 YFSETQ. The CDR3: CASSQSGQGANYGYTF. CDR3 nucleotide sequence: TGCGCCAGCAGCCAGTCAGGACAGGGGGCCAACTATGGCTACACCTTC. The variable domain in full, completed from reference TRBV5-1 and TRBJ1-2, reads KAGVTQTPRYLIKTRGQQVTLSCSPISGHRSVSWYQQTPGQGLQFLFEYFSETQRNKGNFPGRFSGRQFSNSRSEMNVSTLELGDSALYLCASSQSGQGANYGYTFGSGTRLTVV.

J is TRBJ2-7 and V is TRBV18; tentative D call: TRBD2 (5 bases). CDR3 length: 14 residues. The germline gives CDR1 KGHSH, CDR2 LQKENI. Trimming took off 1 base at V and 6 bases at J, with 13 bases between the two ends. The CDR3 loop is CASSPLEGVAEQYF. CDR3 DNA: TGTGCCAGCTCACCACTTGAGGGAGTGGCCGAGCAGTACTTC.

The chain employs TRBV2 and TRBJ2-2; D is unclear. The CDR3 loop spans 14 amino acids. V lost 2 bases, J lost 7 bases, and 11 bases lay in between. Germline CDR1 and CDR2: SNHLY and FYNNEI. CDR3 region: CASSEIGRHGELFF. The CDR3 DNA reads as TGTGCCAGCAGTGAAATAGGCCGACACGGGGAGCTGTTTTTT.

This clone occurred once. The gene calls are TRBV7-2 and TRBJ2-7, with 10 bases aligning to TRBD2. Germline V lookup: CDR1 SGHTA, CDR2 FQGNSA. The length of the CDR3 is 14 residues. J was trimmed by 3 bases and V by 5 bases; bases with no gene match: 4. CDR3 sequence: CASSDSGGIYEQYF. Here the CDR3 DNA reads TGTGCCAGCAGCGATAGCGGGGGGATCTACGAGCAGTACTTC.

The chain links TRBV7-2 to TRBJ1-1; no clear D gene. V was pared by 5 bases and J by 0 bases, with 13 bases between. The CDR3 is 15 residues long. CDR1 and CDR2 from the germline V gene are SGHTA and FQGNSA. CDR3: CASSNPPGLNTEAFF. Written as DNA, the CDR3 is TGTGCCAGCAGCAACCCTCCGGGGTTGAACACTGAAGCTTTCTTT.

This clone was counted once. This chain uses TRBV14 with TRBJ2-7, with 9 bases lining up with TRBD2. Trimming cost V 4 bases and J 3 bases; bases outside gene matches: 7. Germline CDR1 is SGHDN and CDR2 is FVKESK. CDR3 length: 15 amino acids. The CDR3 nucleotides read TGTGCCAGCAGCCGTATAGCGGGAGCGGGCTACGAGCAGTACTTC. It translates to CASSRIAGAGYEQYF.